These T cell receptor beta chains were read from a single sample in a study of blood T cell repertoires in COVID-19. Here immunoSEQ multiplex PCR was the method, and the copy in TCRdb shows in-frame clones only, minus some. The profile shows around 300,000 clones, 65% to 90% of them singletons. The sequenced sample consisted of peripheral blood. Source of these receptors: a human donor in a cohort sampled during active COVID-19. CDR3s include the opening cysteine and the closing phenylalanine or tryptophan. D genes are given only for firm matches. Where a row states a size, it is once, few, many or the class of an expanded clone; other rows omit it.

TRBJ1-4 TRBV5-1 TRBD1 - TGCGCCAGCAGCCGTGGACCCCCGGGACAGTATGCAACTAATGAAAAACTGTTTTTT CASSRGPPGQYATNEKLFF
TRBJ2-1 TRBV24-1 - - TGTGCCACCAGTCCGTCCGAGCCTATTTCCTACAATGAGCAGTTCTTC CATSPSEPISYNEQFF
TRBJ1-1 TRBV28 - - TGTGCCAGCAGTTTACGGCAGGGCGGAACTGAAGCTTTCTTT CASSLRQGGTEAFF
TRBJ1-6 TRBV6-2/TRBV6-3 - once TGTGCCAGCAGTTACTCGAGGTCGCCCCTCCACTTT CASSYSRSPLHF
TRBJ2-2 TRBV6-6 TRBD2 - TGTGCCAGCAGAAACAGCGGGAGGGCCCGCCTGTTTTTT CASRNSGRARLFF
TRBJ1-6 TRBV3-1/TRBV3-2 - - TGTGCCAGCAGCCAAGTCAGTAATTCACCCCTCCACTTT CASSQVSNSPLHF
TRBJ2-5 TRBV28 - once TGTGCCAGCAGTTTATCTCGGACATCGGAGACCCAGTACTTC CASSLSRTSETQYF
TRBJ2-2 TRBV19 TRBD1 - TGTGCCAGTAGCCTTGGACAGGGCCTGAACACCGGGGAGCTGTTTTTT CASSLGQGLNTGELFF
TRBJ1-2 TRBV9 - once TGTGCCAGCAGCTCAGACCATGGGCCTTATGGCTACACCTTC CASSSDHGPYGYTF
TRBJ1-1 TRBV30 TRBD1 - TGTGCCTGGGGGACAGGGAACACTGAAGCTTTCTTT CAWGTGNTEAFF
TRBJ1-4 TRBV28 TRBD1 - TGTGCCAGCAGTTTACACAGGGGGAATGAAAAACTGTTTTTT CASSLHRGNEKLFF
TRBJ1-5 TRBV28 - - TGTGCCAGCAGTTTACTTAATCAGCCCCAGCATTTT CASSLLNQPQHF
TRBJ2-1 TRBV6-4 TRBD2 once TGTGCCAGCAGTGACTTAGCTAGCGGGAGGGTAAATGAGCAGTTCTTC CASSDLASGRVNEQFF
TRBJ2-2 TRBV9 - - TGTGCCAGCAGCAGGGGGACCGAGTTGGCCGGGGAGCTGTTTTTT CASSRGTELAGELFF
TRBJ2-3 TRBV4-3 TRBD2 few TGCGCCAGCAGCCAAGAGGCTTCTAGCGGGATTCAGTATTTT CASSQEASSGIQYF
TRBJ2-1 TRBV2 TRBD2 - TGTGCCAGCACCCCGACTAGCGGGAAGAATGAGCAGTTCTTC CASTPTSGKNEQFF
TRBJ2-1 TRBV9 - - TGTGCCAGCAGCGCCCATGGAGCCGGCGATGAGCAGTTCTTC CASSAHGAGDEQFF
TRBJ1-2 TRBV7-9 - few TGTGCCAGCAGCTTAGCGCGGGTTCGGACGGGTGATGGCTACACCTTC CASSLARVRTGDGYTF
TRBJ2-6 TRBV4-1 TRBD2 - TGCGCCAGCAGCCAAGTAGCGGGAGTAGCTGGGGCCAACGTCCTGACTTTC CASSQVAGVAGANVLTF
TRBJ1-5 TRBV28 TRBD1 - TGTGCCAGCAGTTCCCCAATCCGGGACAGCTTCAATCAGCCCCAGCATTTT CASSSPIRDSFNQPQHF
TRBJ2-1 TRBV2 - once TGTGCCAGCAGTGAAGGTCTAGACCTTGAGCAGTTCTTC CASSEGLDLEQFF
TRBJ2-1 TRBV5-4 - - TGTGCCAGCAGCTTGGCCGGGAACAGCTACAATGAGCAGTTCTTC CASSLAGNSYNEQFF